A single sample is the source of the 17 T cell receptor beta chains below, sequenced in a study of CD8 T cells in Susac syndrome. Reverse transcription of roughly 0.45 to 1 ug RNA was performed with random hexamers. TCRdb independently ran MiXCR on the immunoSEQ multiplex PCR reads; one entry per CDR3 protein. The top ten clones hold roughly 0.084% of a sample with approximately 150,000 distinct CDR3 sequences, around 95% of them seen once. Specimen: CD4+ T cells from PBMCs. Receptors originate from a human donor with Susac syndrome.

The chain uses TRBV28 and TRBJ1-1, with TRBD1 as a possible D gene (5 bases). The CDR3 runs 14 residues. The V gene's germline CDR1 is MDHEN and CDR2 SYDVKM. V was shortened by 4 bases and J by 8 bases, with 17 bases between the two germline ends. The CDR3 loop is CASSSPYMQGEAFF. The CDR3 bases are TGTGCCAGCAGTTCCCCATACATGCAGGGAGAAGCTTTCTTT.

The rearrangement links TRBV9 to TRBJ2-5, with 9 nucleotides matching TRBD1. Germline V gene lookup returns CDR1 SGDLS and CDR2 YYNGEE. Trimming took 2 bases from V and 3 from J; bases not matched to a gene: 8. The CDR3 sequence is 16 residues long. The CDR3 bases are TGTGCCAGCAGCGTCGGGACAGGGACCTCAAAAGAGACCCAGTACTTC. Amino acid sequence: CASSVGTGTSKETQYF.

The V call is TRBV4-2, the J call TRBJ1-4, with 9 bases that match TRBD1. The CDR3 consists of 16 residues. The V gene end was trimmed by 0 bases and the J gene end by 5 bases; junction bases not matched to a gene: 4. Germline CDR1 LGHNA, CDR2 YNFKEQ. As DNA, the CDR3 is TGTGCCAGCAGCCAAGAGGCCGGGACAGGGAATGAAAAACTGTTTTTT. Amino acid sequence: CASSQEAGTGNEKLFF.

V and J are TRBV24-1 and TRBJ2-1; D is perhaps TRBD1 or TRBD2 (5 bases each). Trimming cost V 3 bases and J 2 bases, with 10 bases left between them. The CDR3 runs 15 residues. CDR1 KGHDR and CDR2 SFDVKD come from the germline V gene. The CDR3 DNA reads TGTGCCACCAGTGATCAAAGGGGAGCCTACAATGAGCAGTTCTTC. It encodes CATSDQRGAYNEQFF.

CDR3 protein: CASSLTGGSYGYTF. Written as DNA, the CDR3 is TGCGCCAGCAGCTTGACAGGGGGTAGTTATGGCTACACCTTC. This rearrangement joins TRBV5-1 to TRBJ1-2; 8 nucleotides match TRBD1. J was trimmed by 5 bases and V by 1 base; bases with no gene match: 4. The germline V gene encodes CDR1 SGHRS and CDR2 YFSETQ. CDR3 size: 14 residues.

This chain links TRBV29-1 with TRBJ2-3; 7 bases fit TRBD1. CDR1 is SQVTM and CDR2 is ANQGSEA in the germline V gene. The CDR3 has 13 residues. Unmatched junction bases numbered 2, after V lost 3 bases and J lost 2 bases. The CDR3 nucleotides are TGCAGCGTTGAGGGGACAGTCACAGATACGCAGTATTTT. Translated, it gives CSVEGTVTDTQYF.

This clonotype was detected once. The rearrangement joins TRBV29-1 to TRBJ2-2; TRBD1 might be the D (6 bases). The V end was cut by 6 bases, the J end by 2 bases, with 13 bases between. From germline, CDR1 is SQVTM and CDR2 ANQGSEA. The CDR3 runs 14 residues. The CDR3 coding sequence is TGCAGCGTCGGTGGGGGCCCCAACACCGGGGAGCTGTTTTTT. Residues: CSVGGGPNTGELFF.

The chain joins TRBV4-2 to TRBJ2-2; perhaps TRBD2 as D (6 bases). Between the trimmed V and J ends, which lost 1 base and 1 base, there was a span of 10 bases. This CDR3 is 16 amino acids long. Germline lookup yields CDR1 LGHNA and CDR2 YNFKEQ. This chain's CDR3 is CASSQGGLMNTGELFF. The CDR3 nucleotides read TGTGCCAGCAGCCAAGGGGGACTCATGAACACCGGGGAGCTGTTTTTT.

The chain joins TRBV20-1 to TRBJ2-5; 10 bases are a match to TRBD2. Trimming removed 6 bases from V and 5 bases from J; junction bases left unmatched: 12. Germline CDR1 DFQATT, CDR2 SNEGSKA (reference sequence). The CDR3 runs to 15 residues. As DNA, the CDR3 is TGCAGTGCCTTAGTTGGCAGCGGGAGGGCGGAGACCCAGTACTTC. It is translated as CSALVGSGRAETQYF.

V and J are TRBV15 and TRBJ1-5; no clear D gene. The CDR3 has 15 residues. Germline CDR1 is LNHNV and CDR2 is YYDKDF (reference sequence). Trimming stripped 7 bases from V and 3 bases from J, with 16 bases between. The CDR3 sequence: CATTREPGYNQPQHF. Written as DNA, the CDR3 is TGTGCCACCACCCGGGAACCAGGTTACAATCAGCCCCAGCATTTT.

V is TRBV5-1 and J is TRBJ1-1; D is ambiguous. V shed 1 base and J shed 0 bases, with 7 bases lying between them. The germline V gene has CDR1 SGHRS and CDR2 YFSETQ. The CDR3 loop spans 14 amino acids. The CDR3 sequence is CASSLSSMNTEAFF. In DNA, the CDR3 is TGCGCCAGCAGCTTGAGCAGTATGAACACTGAAGCTTTCTTT. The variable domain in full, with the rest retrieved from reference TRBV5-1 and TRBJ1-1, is KAGVTQTPRYLIKTRGQQVTLSCSPISGHRSVSWYQQTPGQGLQFLFEYFSETQRNKGNFPGRFSGRQFSNSRSEMNVSTLELGDSALYLCASSLSSMNTEAFFGQGTRLTVV.

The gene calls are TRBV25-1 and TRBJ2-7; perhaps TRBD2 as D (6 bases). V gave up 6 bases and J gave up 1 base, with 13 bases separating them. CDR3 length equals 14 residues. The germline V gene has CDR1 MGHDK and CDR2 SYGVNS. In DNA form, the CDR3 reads TGTGCCAGCAGCCAAAGCGGGTTTTCCTACGAGCAGTACTTC. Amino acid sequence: CASSQSGFSYEQYF.

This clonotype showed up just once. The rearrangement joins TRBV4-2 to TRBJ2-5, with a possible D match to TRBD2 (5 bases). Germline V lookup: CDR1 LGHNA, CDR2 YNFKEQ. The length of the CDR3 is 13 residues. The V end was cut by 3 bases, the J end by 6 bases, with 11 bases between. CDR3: CASSQGEVKTQYF. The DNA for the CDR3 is TGTGCCAGCAGCCAGGGAGAGGTGAAGACCCAGTACTTC.

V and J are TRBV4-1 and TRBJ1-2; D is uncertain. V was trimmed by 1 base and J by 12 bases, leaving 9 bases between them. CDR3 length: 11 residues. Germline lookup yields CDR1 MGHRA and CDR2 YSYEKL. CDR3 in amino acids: CASSQAGMNTF. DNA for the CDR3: TGCGCCAGCAGCCAAGCTGGTATGAACACCTTC.

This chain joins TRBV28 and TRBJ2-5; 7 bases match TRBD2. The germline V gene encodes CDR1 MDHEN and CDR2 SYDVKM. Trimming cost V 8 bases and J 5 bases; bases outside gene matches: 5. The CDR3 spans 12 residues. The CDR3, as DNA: TGTGCCAGCCAACTAGCGCGGGAGACCCAGTACTTC. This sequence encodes CASQLARETQYF.

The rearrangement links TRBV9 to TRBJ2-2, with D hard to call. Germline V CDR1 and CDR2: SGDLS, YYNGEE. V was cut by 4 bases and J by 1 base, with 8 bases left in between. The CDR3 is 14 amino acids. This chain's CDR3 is CASSPRRNTGELFF. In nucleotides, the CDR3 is TGTGCCAGCAGCCCCCGCCGGAACACCGGGGAGCTGTTTTTT. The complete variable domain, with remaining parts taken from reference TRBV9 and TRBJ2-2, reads DSGVTQTPKHLITATGQRVTLRCSPRSGDLSVYWYQQSLDQGLQFLIQYYNGEERAKGNILERFSAQQFPDLHSELNLSSLELGDSALYFCASSPRRNTGELFFGEGSRLTVL.

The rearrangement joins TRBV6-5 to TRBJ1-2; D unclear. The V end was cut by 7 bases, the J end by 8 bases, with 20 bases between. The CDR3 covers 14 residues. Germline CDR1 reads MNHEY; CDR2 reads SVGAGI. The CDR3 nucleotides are TGTGCCAGCATCCCGAGGGCGGCCTATTCAGGCTACACCTTC. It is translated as CASIPRAAYSGYTF.